The 25 T cell receptor beta chains presented below share a single source sample, sequenced in a study of shared clonotypes between healthy human individuals. Data came from immunoSEQ multiplex PCR; TCRdb stores just in-frame clones and leaves some out. The table lists 2 million to 2.5 million clones, about 90% of them singletons. The specimen was naive CD4+ T cells from PBMCs. The subset here: CD45RA+ positively selected. The origin of the receptors is a man younger than 35 in good health. Some clones in this sample may be carry-over from other donors' samples.

V gene TRBV2 combines with J gene TRBJ2-7; D tentatively reads TRBD1 or TRBD2 (6 bases each). Germline assignment: CDR1 SNHLY and CDR2 FYNNEI. The CDR3 is 13 amino acids. The ends were cut back, 2 bases at V and 5 bases at J, with 10 bases in the middle. CDR3 in amino acids: CASSERGRDEQYF. The CDR3 bases are TGTGCCAGCAGTGAACGGGGGCGGGACGAGCAGTACTTC.

The chain has TRBV6-5 and TRBJ2-5, with D possibly TRBD1 on 6 matching bases. Trimming stripped 2 bases from V and 5 bases from J, with 18 bases between. Germline V gene lookup returns CDR1 MNHEY and CDR2 SVGAGI. The CDR3 runs to 16 residues. The CDR3 region has the DNA TGTGCCAGCAGTTACCAGGTTTTGGGGGCTGGTGAGACCCAGTACTTC. Its translation: CASSYQVLGAGETQYF.

This sequence joins TRBV5-8 and TRBJ1-2; D unresolved. CDR3 length: 13 amino acids. Germline CDR1 is SGHTS and CDR2 is YDEGEE. V was trimmed by 4 bases and J by 6 bases, leaving 13 bases between them. For the CDR3, the DNA is TGTGCCAGCAGCCACCAGGACCAGGATGGCTACACCTTC. Translation gives CASSHQDQDGYTF.

The chain recombines TRBV5-1 with TRBJ1-1, with a tentative D call TRBD1 (5 bases). This CDR3 is built from 16 residues. Looked up from germline, CDR1 is SGHRS and CDR2 is YFSETQ. The germline V and J ends were trimmed by 0 bases and 10 bases, with 22 bases remaining between them. The chain's CDR3 is CASSLDWGSGGRGAFF. DNA for the CDR3: TGCGCCAGCAGCTTGGACTGGGGATCAGGAGGTAGGGGAGCTTTCTTT.

The chain couples TRBV6-5 to TRBJ1-1; D possibly corresponds to TRBD1 (5 bases). Germline V gene data show CDR1 as MNHEY and CDR2 as SVGAGI. Trimming stripped 5 bases from V and 6 bases from J, with 19 bases between. There are 15 residues in the CDR3. DNA for the CDR3: TGTGCCAGCAGTAACTGGGACGGCCTACGACCTGAAGCTTTCTTT. It specifies CASSNWDGLRPEAFF.

V gene TRBV5-1 combines with J gene TRBJ2-7; D gene uncertain. The V and J ends lost 4 bases and 1 base respectively, with 6 bases between them. Per the germline V gene, CDR1 is SGHRS and CDR2 is YFSETQ. This CDR3 has 12 residues. The CDR3 spells CASSRTSYEQYF. The CDR3 coding sequence is TGCGCCAGCAGCCGAACATCCTACGAGCAGTACTTC.

This chain connects TRBV7-2 to TRBJ2-7; 10 bases line up with TRBD2. With 4 bases clipped from V and 6 bases from J, the junction kept 9 bases outside the gene matches. The CDR3 has 15 residues. CDR1 SGHTA and CDR2 FQGNSA come from the germline V gene. The CDR3 reads CASSSTSGYPREQYF. The CDR3 DNA follows: TGTGCCAGCAGCTCGACTAGCGGGTACCCTCGCGAGCAGTACTTC.

This chain links TRBV5-5 with TRBJ2-1; D is perhaps TRBD1 or TRBD2 (5 bases each). The CDR3 is made up of 14 amino acids. Trimming pared 4 bases from V and 8 bases from J, leaving 16 bases between. CDR1 is SGHKS, CDR2 YYEKEE, per germline (reference sequence). This chain's CDR3 is CASSPRWGSDEQFF. The DNA of the CDR3 is TGTGCCAGCAGCCCTCGGTGGGGGAGTGATGAGCAGTTCTTC.

A single count supports this clone. This chain connects TRBV9 to TRBJ2-1; 15 bases fit TRBD2. V shed 6 bases, J shed 9 bases, and the junction held 7 bases outside the gene matches. CDR1 and CDR2 from the germline V gene are SGDLS and YYNGEE. The CDR3 extends over 15 amino acids. The CDR3 loop reads CASNSGLAGGGEQFF. The CDR3 DNA reads TGTGCCAGCAACTCGGGACTAGCGGGAGGTGGTGAGCAGTTCTTC.

The V call is TRBV28, the J call TRBJ1-1; no clear D. The CDR3 sequence is 12 residues long. V was clipped by 2 bases and J by 8 bases, with 9 bases between them. Germline CDR1 MDHEN, CDR2 SYDVKM. The CDR3 protein is CASSLREGEAFF. CDR3 DNA: TGTGCCAGCAGTTTAAGAGAGGGAGAAGCTTTCTTT.

This sequence joins TRBV30 and TRBJ1-6; a possible D gene is TRBD1 (6 bases). This CDR3 has 16 amino acids. The V end was cut by 3 bases, the J end by 2 bases, with 14 bases between. The germline CDR1 and CDR2 sequences are GTSNPN and SVGIG (reference sequence). The CDR3 region has the DNA TGTGCCTGGAGGCACGGGACACGAGCCTATAATTCACCCCTCCACTTT. It encodes CAWRHGTRAYNSPLHF.

V is TRBV11-3 and J is TRBJ2-3; 12 positions match TRBD2. CDR3 length: 16 amino acids. With V trimmed by 5 bases and J by 0 bases, 3 bases remained unmatched. Germline V lookup: CDR1 SGHNT, CDR2 YENEEA. CDR3 residues: CASSAGLAGSTDTQYF. CDR3 DNA sequence: TGTGCCAGCAGCGCAGGACTAGCGGGGAGCACAGATACGCAGTATTTT.

The chain carries TRBV25-1 and TRBJ2-7; either TRBD1 or TRBD2 may fit D (7 bases each). This CDR3 spans 14 amino acids. CDR1 is MGHDK and CDR2 is SYGVNS in the germline V gene. The V and J ends lost 6 bases and 0 bases respectively, with 12 bases between them. Here the CDR3 reads CASSQGGVSYEQYF. DNA for the CDR3: TGTGCCAGCAGCCAGGGGGGGGTCTCCTACGAGCAGTACTTC.

The rearrangement links TRBV7-3 to TRBJ2-1; D not certain. V gave up 6 bases and J gave up 0 bases, with 15 bases separating them. This CDR3 region has 16 residues. Per the germline V gene, CDR1 is SGHTA and CDR2 is FQGTGA. This chain's CDR3 is CASSSLGRSSYNEQFF. CDR3 sequence (DNA): TGTGCCAGCAGTTCCTTGGGCAGGAGCTCCTACAATGAGCAGTTCTTC.

The rearrangement uses TRBV5-4 and TRBJ2-5, with no clear D. Germline CDR1 SGHNT, CDR2 YYREEE (reference sequence). Deletions cut 0 bases from V and 5 bases from J, with 11 bases between. The CDR3 runs 14 residues. DNA for the CDR3: TGTGCCAGCAGCTTGGACCCGGACCGGGAGACCCAGTACTTC. It encodes CASSLDPDRETQYF.

On this clone itself: Within the sample, other DNA sequences also encode this same CDR3. The CDR3 nucleotides read TGTGCCAGCAGCTTAGCGGGAGGGGGCGGCTACACCTTC. Its translation: CASSLAGGGGYTF. The chain combines TRBV7-9 with TRBJ1-2, with 7 bases lining up with TRBD1. The CDR3 sequence is 13 residues long. J lost 8 bases, V lost 0 bases, and 3 bases had no gene match. Looked up from germline, CDR1 is SEHNR and CDR2 is FQNEAQ (reference sequence).

This chain joins TRBV27 and TRBJ2-7, with a possible D match to TRBD2 (5 bases). With 4 bases removed from V and 6 bases from J, the gap between germline ends came to 13 bases. CDR3 length: 13 amino acids. Germline CDR1 MNHEY, CDR2 SMNVEV (reference sequence). The chain's CDR3 is CASSSWVGSEQYF. The CDR3 DNA follows: TGTGCCAGCAGTTCGTGGGTAGGGAGCGAGCAGTACTTC.

V gene TRBV11-2 combines with J gene TRBJ2-7, with a weak D call TRBD2 (6 bases). Trimming shortened V by 3 bases and J by 0 bases, and 24 bases separated the two germline ends. Germline values: CDR1 SGHAT, CDR2 FQNNGV. This CDR3 is 19 amino acids long. As DNA, the CDR3 is TGTGCCAGCAGCTTTTTGAACCCCGGGAGACAGAAAAGCTCCTACGAGCAGTACTTC. Encoded protein: CASSFLNPGRQKSSYEQYF.

V gene TRBV7-2 combines with J gene TRBJ1-5; D remains unclear. There are 15 residues in the CDR3. The V gene lost 0 bases and the J gene lost 0 bases, with 6 bases spanning the gap. Germline V lookup: CDR1 SGHTA, CDR2 FQGNSA. The CDR3 bases are TGTGCCAGCAGCTTAGCGGCTTTTAGCAATCAGCCCCAGCATTTT. Translated: CASSLAAFSNQPQHF.

This chain uses TRBV7-9 with TRBJ2-7, with 8 positions matching TRBD2. V gave up 3 bases and J gave up 5 bases; unmatched junction bases: 9. The length of the CDR3 is 15 residues. CDR1 and CDR2 (germline): SEHNR, FQNEAQ (reference sequence). The CDR3 DNA is TGTGCCAGCAGCTTGGGAGCGGGAGAGCCCAACGAGCAGTACTTC. Translation: CASSLGAGEPNEQYF.

The chain links TRBV19 to TRBJ1-2; D is unresolved. CDR1 is LNHDA, CDR2 SQIVND, per germline (reference sequence). CDR3 length equals 14 residues. Trimming took 6 bases from V and 3 from J, leaving 14 bases between them. CDR3 loop: CASRLESRDYGYTF. The DNA of the CDR3 is TGTGCCAGTAGGTTGGAGTCTCGGGACTATGGCTACACCTTC. Combining the CDR3 with reference TRBV19 and TRBJ1-2 gives the whole variable domain DGGITQSPKYLFRKEGQNVTLSCEQNLNHDAMYWYRQDPGQGLRLIYYSQIVNDFQKGDIAEGYSVSREKKESFPLTVTSAQKNPTAFYLCASRLESRDYGYTFGSGTRLTVV.

The chain uses TRBV2 and TRBJ2-1; TRBD2 matches at 9 bases. The CDR3 length is 16 residues. J was trimmed by 6 bases and V by 4 bases; bases with no gene match: 10. From germline, CDR1 is SNHLY and CDR2 FYNNEI. Here the CDR3 DNA reads TGTGCCAGCAGTGCCCTCGGGCGGGAGGGCTTCAATGAGCAGTTCTTC. Translation: CASSALGREGFNEQFF.

The chain joins TRBV7-6 to TRBJ1-1; D is perhaps TRBD1 (5 bases). The V gene lost 4 bases and the J gene lost 5 bases, with 17 bases spanning the gap. Germline V gene data show CDR1 as SGHVS and CDR2 as FNYEAQ. CDR3 size: 15 residues. CDR3 nucleotides: TGTGCCAGCAGCTCAAGGGCCGGGGAGGGGACTGAAGCTTTCTTT. It translates to CASSSRAGEGTEAFF.

The chain recombines TRBV4-1 with TRBJ2-2, with 8 bases matching TRBD1. V trimming: 3 bases; J trimming: 2 bases; junction bases outside the gene matches: 11. The CDR3 has 18 amino acids. Germline V gene lookup returns CDR1 MGHRA and CDR2 YSYEKL. CDR3 sequence (DNA): TGCGCCAGCAGCCACGAACGACAGGGGACACTTAACACCGGGGAGCTGTTTTTT. It yields the protein CASSHERQGTLNTGELFF.

This clone was seen only once. This sequence joins TRBV6-6 and TRBJ1-4; D is uncertain. CDR3 length equals 14 residues. Deletions cut 2 bases from V and 5 bases from J, with 9 bases between. In germline, CDR1 is MNHNY, CDR2 SVGAGI (reference sequence). The CDR3 here is CASSYLGPNEKLFF. In nucleotides, the CDR3 is TGTGCCAGCAGTTACCTAGGGCCCAATGAAAAACTGTTTTTT.